One T cell receptor beta chain is described in this entry. Its target is unknown. Read data end 3 residues before the CDR3 end; the end is taken from the germline J gene. These data belong to a study of T cells in women clearing cervical HPV infection. Looking at the study overall: Case blood was drawn when the lesion was first found; control blood after infection became undetectable. Cases' blood sampling followed lesion detection by median around 160 days (90 to 200).

Regarding the study as a whole: TRBV6-7 relative abundance averaged approximately 0.1% in cases and 0.16% in controls.

This CDR3 is 12 amino acids long. Germline V CDR1 and CDR2: DFQATT, SNEGSKA (reference sequence). V lost 0 bases to trimming and J lost 4 bases, with 7 bases between them. Produced via immunoSEQ multiplex PCR; TCRdb's table is partial and in-frame only. This table lists about 46,000 clones. What was sequenced was blood buffy coat. This TCR was recovered from a woman aged 18-70 years with a cervical HPV16 infection that either progressed to CIN3+ or cleared (not recorded which). The genes are TRBV20-1 and TRBJ2-7; D is undetermined. CDR3 DNA (partial): TGCAGTGCTAGAGAGCAGGAGTACGAG. This gives the protein CSAREQEYE. The full CDR3 sequence reads CSAREQEYEQYF.